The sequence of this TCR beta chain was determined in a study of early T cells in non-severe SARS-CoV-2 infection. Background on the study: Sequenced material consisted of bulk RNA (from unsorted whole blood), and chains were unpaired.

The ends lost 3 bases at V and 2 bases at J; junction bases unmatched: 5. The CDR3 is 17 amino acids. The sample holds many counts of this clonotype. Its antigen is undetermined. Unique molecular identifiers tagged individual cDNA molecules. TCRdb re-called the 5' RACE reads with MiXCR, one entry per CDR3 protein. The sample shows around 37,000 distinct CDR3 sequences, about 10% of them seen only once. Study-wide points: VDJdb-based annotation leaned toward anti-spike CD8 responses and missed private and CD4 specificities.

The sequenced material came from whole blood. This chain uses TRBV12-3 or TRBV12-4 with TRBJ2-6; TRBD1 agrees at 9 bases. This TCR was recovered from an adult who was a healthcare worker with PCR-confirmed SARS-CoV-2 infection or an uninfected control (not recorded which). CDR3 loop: CASSFTDRGTGANVLTF. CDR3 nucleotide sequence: TGTGCCAGCAGTTTTACAGACAGGGGGACTGGGGCCAACGTCCTGACTTTC.